The 18 T cell receptor beta chains presented below share a single source sample, sequenced in a study of T cell repertoires in cytomegalovirus infection. MiXCR was run by TCRdb on the reads, yielding one entry per CDR3 protein. The sample records around 740,000 distinct CDR3 sequences, 35% to 40% being singletons. The sequencing sample was made of PBMCs. The origin of the receptors is a human donor in good health (CMV status not recorded). Some clones in this sample may be carry-over from other donors' samples.

The genes are TRBV12-3 or TRBV12-4 and TRBJ2-7, with 13 positions matching TRBD2. Losses at the gene ends were 3 bases for V and 2 bases for J; bases not matched to a gene: 7. This CDR3 has 17 amino acids. Here the CDR3 DNA reads TGTGCCAGCAGTTTTGGGGGACTAGCGGGGCAAGCCTACGAGCAGTACTTC. Amino acid sequence: CASSFGGLAGQAYEQYF.

The chain's CDR3 is CASSQDLGVGNQPQHF. In DNA, the CDR3 is TGTGCCAGCAGCCAAGATCTGGGGGTCGGCAATCAGCCCCAGCATTTT. The genes are TRBV4-2 and TRBJ1-5; D may be TRBD1 (5 bases). The CDR3 is 16 residues long. Germline CDR1 is LGHNA and CDR2 is YNFKEQ. V was pared by 0 bases and J by 2 bases, with 11 bases between.

This clonotype has more than one count but fewer than ten. The chain carries TRBV24-1 and TRBJ1-5; a possible D gene is TRBD1 (5 bases). With 4 bases removed from V and 6 bases from J, the gap between germline ends came to 15 bases. Germline CDR1 reads KGHDR; CDR2 reads SFDVKD. The CDR3 extends over 15 amino acids. The CDR3, as DNA: TGTGCCACCAGTGACTTCCGCGGGGGAGCTCAGCCCCAGCATTTT. This sequence encodes CATSDFRGGAQPQHF.

The sample holds a few counts of this clonotype. The rearrangement links TRBV29-1 to TRBJ2-5, with D tentatively TRBD1 (5 bases). The length of the CDR3 is 14 residues. Trimming cost V 7 bases and J 5 bases, with 20 bases left between them. Germline V CDR1 and CDR2: SQVTM, ANQGSEA. CDR3 sequence: CSADDRAGKETQYF. The CDR3 DNA reads as TGCAGCGCTGACGACCGGGCAGGGAAGGAGACCCAGTACTTC.

This clonotype has more than one count but fewer than ten. J is TRBJ1-3 and V is TRBV7-9; D not certain. In germline, CDR1 is SEHNR, CDR2 FQNEAQ (reference sequence). The V gene lost 2 bases and the J gene lost 0 bases, with 14 bases spanning the gap. The length of the CDR3 is 17 residues. CDR3 nucleotide sequence: TGTGCCAGCAGCTTAATGGGATTACCGAGCTCTGGAAACACCATATATTTT. Its protein is CASSLMGLPSSGNTIYF.

About this clonotype: It is likely a read error, because the conserved phenylalanine at the end of the CDR3 is missing. The chain recombines TRBV19 with TRBJ1-2; D perhaps matches TRBD1 (6 bases). CDR1 LNHDA and CDR2 SQIVND come from the germline V gene (reference sequence). The CDR3 totals 14 residues. With 5 bases removed from V and 5 bases from J, the gap between germline ends came to 15 bases. CDR3 sequence reads: CASSLPGTMYGYTL. The CDR3 DNA follows: TGTGCCAGTAGTTTACCCGGGACAATGTATGGCTACACCTTA.

The genes are TRBV20-1 and TRBJ2-7; a weak D match, TRBD2 (5 bases). The germline V and J ends were trimmed by 2 bases and 3 bases, with 14 bases remaining between them. CDR3 length: 14 amino acids. In germline, CDR1 is DFQATT, CDR2 SNEGSKA (reference sequence). Here the CDR3 reads CSARLRTRSYEQYF. CDR3 nucleotides: TGCAGTGCTAGATTAAGGACTCGTAGCTACGAGCAGTACTTC.

The sample holds many counts of this clonotype. This sequence joins TRBV7-9 and TRBJ2-7, with 9 bases fitting TRBD1. The CDR3 covers 14 residues. Germline lookup yields CDR1 SEHNR and CDR2 FQNEAQ (reference sequence). The junction had 7 bases not matched to a gene; V was cut back by 5 bases and J by 5 bases. CDR3 in DNA: TGTGCCAGCAGCCAGGGGACAGGGTCCAACGAGCAGTACTTC. It yields the protein CASSQGTGSNEQYF.

The chain couples TRBV7-2 to TRBJ2-2; 13 nucleotides match TRBD2. Trimming cost V 3 bases and J 8 bases; bases outside gene matches: 15. Germline loops: CDR1 SGHTA, CDR2 FQGNSA. There are 19 residues in the CDR3. CDR3 loop: CASSLPLTSGRAESGELFF. The CDR3 DNA follows: TGTGCCAGCAGCTTGCCACTCACTAGCGGGAGGGCCGAATCGGGGGAGCTGTTTTTT.

About this clonotype: This may come from a read error, since a much larger clone is one base off. This sequence joins TRBV7-4 and TRBJ2-1, with D possibly matching TRBD2 (7 bases). CDR1 is SGHVT, CDR2 SQSDAQ, per germline. The length of the CDR3 is 15 residues. The V end lost 5 bases, the J end lost 6 bases, and 17 bases lay between the germline ends. The CDR3 region has the DNA TGTGCCAGCAGCGGCCTCGACGGGGGGCCCAATGAGCAGTTCTTC. This gives the protein CASSGLDGGPNEQFF.

The chain employs TRBV7-6 and TRBJ2-1, with D unclear. Germline V gene data show CDR1 as SGHVS and CDR2 as FNYEAQ. With 5 bases removed from V and 4 bases from J, the gap between germline ends came to 18 bases. The CDR3 contains 16 residues. In DNA, the CDR3 is TGTGCCAGCAGCCCTGTCACGCTAGGACCATACAATGAGCAGTTCTTC. This translates into CASSPVTLGPYNEQFF.

V gene TRBV4-1 combines with J gene TRBJ2-7; the match to TRBD1 covers 7 bases. The CDR3 covers 16 residues. CDR1 and CDR2 (germline): MGHRA, YSYEKL. V was pared by 3 bases and J by 2 bases, with 10 bases of the junction left unmatched. This CDR3 reads CASSHSPGTDPYEQYF. The CDR3 DNA reads as TGCGCCAGCAGCCACAGTCCAGGGACAGATCCCTACGAGCAGTACTTC.

This chain links TRBV19 with TRBJ1-5; D is unclear. V lost 5 bases to trimming and J lost 0 bases, with 8 bases between them. Germline lookup yields CDR1 LNHDA and CDR2 SQIVND (reference sequence). This CDR3 has 14 residues. The CDR3 loop is CASSVYDSNQPQHF. The CDR3 bases are TGTGCCAGTAGTGTCTACGATAGCAATCAGCCCCAGCATTTT.

This clonotype was picked up a small number of times. The J gene is TRBJ1-6, the V gene TRBV28, with 7 bases aligning to TRBD1. The germline CDR1 and CDR2 sequences are MDHEN and SYDVKM. The CDR3 is 12 amino acids. V lost 4 bases to trimming and J lost 11 bases; unmatched junction nucleotides: 2. The CDR3 spells CASSSTGTPLHF. In DNA form, the CDR3 reads TGTGCCAGCAGTTCGACAGGGACACCCCTCCACTTT.

The chain carries TRBV19 and TRBJ1-2; TRBD1 is a possible D gene (5 bases). The V gene lost 7 bases and the J gene lost 7 bases, with 13 bases spanning the gap. Germline lookup yields CDR1 LNHDA and CDR2 SQIVND (reference sequence). The CDR3 is made up of 12 amino acids. As DNA, the CDR3 is TGTGCCAGTACCGACAGATCCCCTGGCTACACCTTC. Encoded protein: CASTDRSPGYTF.

V is TRBV7-6 and J is TRBJ1-1; 9 bases line up with TRBD1. J gave up 1 base and V 4 bases, and 7 bases lay outside the gene matches. CDR1 and CDR2 (germline): SGHVS, FNYEAQ. The CDR3 has 16 amino acids. For the CDR3, the DNA is TGTGCCAGCAGCTCCCAATCGGGACAGGGGAACACTGAAGCTTTCTTT. It translates to CASSSQSGQGNTEAFF.

This clonotype was counted ten times or more. The rearrangement uses TRBV7-2 and TRBJ2-5; 10 bases match TRBD2. The CDR3 covers 18 residues. Germline V CDR1 and CDR2: SGHTA, FQGNSA. The trim removed 0 bases at V and 5 bases at J, leaving 12 bases unmatched. Here the CDR3 reads CASSLAYRLAGVGETQYF. The CDR3 nucleotides are TGTGCCAGCAGCTTAGCGTATCGTCTAGCGGGAGTAGGGGAGACCCAGTACTTC.

This chain uses TRBV28 with TRBJ2-2; 9 bases are shared with TRBD2. Germline CDR1 MDHEN, CDR2 SYDVKM. This CDR3 is 15 amino acids long. Trimming at V came to 7 bases and at J to 8 bases, leaving 11 bases not matched to a gene. The CDR3 region is CASTLEASGNGELFF. The CDR3 DNA is TGTGCCAGCACCCTAGAGGCTAGCGGGAATGGGGAGCTGTTTTTT. Together with reference TRBV28 and TRBJ2-2, the CDR3 gives the full variable domain: DVKVTQSSRYLVKRTGEKVFLECVQDMDHENMFWYRQDPGLGLRLIYFSYDVKMKEKGDIPEGYSVSREKKERFSLILESASTNQTSMYLCASTLEASGNGELFFGEGSRLTVL.